These T cell receptor beta chains were read from a single sample in a study of T-cell reconstitution after alpha-beta-depleted transplantation in children. MiXCR, applied by TCRdb to the PCR reads, yields one record per CDR3 protein. The data contain hundreds of thousands of distinct CDR3 sequences, about 15% of them singletons. Sample: PBMCs, mostly from graft donor cells, taken 360 days after TCRalphabeta/CD19-depleted stem cell transplant. Every receptor here comes from a male patient aged 2-15 years who had a stem cell transplant for acute lymphoblastic leukemia, so the T cells may come from the graft donor. The CDR3 runs from the conserved cysteine through the conserved F or W. D genes are given only for firm matches. Size is omitted from some rows. Given values are once, few, many or a class for expanded clones.

j_gene: TRBJ2-7; d_gene: NA; abundance: NA; len: 18; v_gene: TRBV28; CDR3aa: CASTTHAPSLRGSYEQYF; CDR3nt: TGTGCCAGCACTACCCACGCCCCTTCCCTCAGGGGTTCCTACGAGCAGTACTTC
j_gene: TRBJ2-1; d_gene: TRBD2; abundance: NA; len: 16; v_gene: TRBV24-1; CDR3aa: CATRGARAGHYNEQFF; CDR3nt: TGTGCCACCAGGGGAGCGAGAGCGGGGCATTACAATGAGCAGTTCTTC
j_gene: TRBJ2-7; d_gene: TRBD1; abundance: few; len: 12; v_gene: TRBV2; CDR3aa: CASDRQGYEQYF; CDR3nt: TGTGCCAGCGATAGACAGGGCTACGAGCAGTACTTC
j_gene: TRBJ2-3; d_gene: NA; abundance: few; len: 17; v_gene: TRBV7-6; CDR3aa: CASSPRGGKSSTDTQYF; CDR3nt: TGTGCCAGCAGCCCCCGGGGCGGCAAATCAAGCACAGATACGCAGTATTTT
j_gene: TRBJ2-7; d_gene: NA; abundance: few; len: 15; v_gene: TRBV6-2/TRBV6-3; CDR3aa: CASSYSASEVYEQYF; CDR3nt: TGTGCCAGCAGTTACTCGGCTAGCGAGGTCTACGAGCAGTACTTC
j_gene: TRBJ1-2; d_gene: NA; abundance: many; len: 14; v_gene: TRBV15; CDR3aa: CATSKQQANYGYTF; CDR3nt: TGTGCCACCAGCAAACAGCAGGCTAACTATGGCTACACCTTC
j_gene: TRBJ2-4; d_gene: TRBD2; abundance: NA; len: 19; v_gene: TRBV4-2; CDR3aa: CASSQELAGDSGAKNIQYF; CDR3nt: TGTGCCAGCAGCCAAGAATTAGCGGGAGATAGTGGAGCCAAAAACATTCAGTACTTC
j_gene: TRBJ2-2; d_gene: NA; abundance: many; len: 14; v_gene: TRBV9; CDR3aa: CASSVVWGTGELFF; CDR3nt: TGTGCCAGCAGCGTAGTATGGGGGACCGGGGAGCTGTTTTTT
j_gene: TRBJ1-1; d_gene: NA; abundance: NA; len: 12; v_gene: TRBV7-3; CDR3aa: CASSKPGTEAFF; CDR3nt: TGTGCCAGCAGCAAACCAGGGACTGAAGCTTTCTTT
j_gene: TRBJ2-3; d_gene: NA; abundance: NA; len: 16; v_gene: TRBV13; CDR3aa: CASSQRDIGTSDTQYF; CDR3nt: TGTGCCAGCAGCCAACGGGACATTGGGACCTCAGATACGCAGTATTTT
j_gene: TRBJ1-4; d_gene: NA; abundance: NA; len: 15; v_gene: TRBV12-3/TRBV12-4; CDR3aa: CASSLLGRANEKLFF; CDR3nt: TGTGCCAGCAGTTTACTCGGGCGGGCTAATGAAAAACTGTTTTTT
j_gene: TRBJ2-3; d_gene: TRBD1; abundance: NA; len: 15; v_gene: TRBV7-9; CDR3aa: CASSSGQGSTDTQYF; CDR3nt: TGTGCCAGCAGCTCCGGACAGGGGTCCACAGATACGCAGTATTTT
j_gene: TRBJ1-1; d_gene: NA; abundance: few; len: 15; v_gene: TRBV29-1; CDR3aa: CSVFAVWGLNTEAFF; CDR3nt: TGCAGCGTTTTTGCCGTTTGGGGGCTTAACACTGAAGCTTTCTTT